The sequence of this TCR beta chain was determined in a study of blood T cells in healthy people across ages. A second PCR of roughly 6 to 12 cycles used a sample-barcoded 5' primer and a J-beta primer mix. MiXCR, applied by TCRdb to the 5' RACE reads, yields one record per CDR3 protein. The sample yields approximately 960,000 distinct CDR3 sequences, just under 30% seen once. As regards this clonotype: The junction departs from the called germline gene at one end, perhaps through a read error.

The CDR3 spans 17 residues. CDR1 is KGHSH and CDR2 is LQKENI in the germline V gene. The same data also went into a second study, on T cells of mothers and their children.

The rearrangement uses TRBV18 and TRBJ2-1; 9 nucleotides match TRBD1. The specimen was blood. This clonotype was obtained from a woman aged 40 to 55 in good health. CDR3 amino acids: CASSPPVNRGRVNEQLF. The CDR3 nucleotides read TGTGCCAGCTCACCACCGGTTAACAGGGGGCGCGTGAATGAGCAGTTATTC.